The TCR beta chain under discussion was sequenced for a study of CD8 T cells in ankylosing spondylitis. Regarding this clonotype: The antigen is not known.

Germline CDR1 reads DFQATT; CDR2 reads SNEGSKA (reference sequence). The V gene lost 3 bases and the J gene lost 6 bases, with 15 bases spanning the gap. The CDR3 runs to 15 residues. TCRdb reanalysed the 5' RACE reads using MiXCR and keeps one entry per CDR3 protein. Counted here are about 240,000 distinct CDR3 sequences, 24% occurring once; the ten biggest clones make up 0.6% to 0.75%. Study-wide findings and caveats: Peripheral blood held disease-linked clones only at relatively low frequency, and these were CD8+.

The TCR originated in a male donor with ankylosing spondylitis or in good health (not recorded which). V usage is TRBV20-1 and J usage is TRBJ1-6; D gene uncertain. The sample comprised blood, either unsorted or a sorted T cell fraction (not recorded which). CDR3 protein: CSASTSFMGNSPLHF. The CDR3 nucleotides read TGCAGTGCTAGTACGAGTTTCATGGGTAATTCACCCCTCCACTTT.